Described below is a single T cell receptor (beta chain) sequence and its context. What it binds is not known. This sample was included in a study of shared clonotypes between healthy human individuals. Study at large: Participating donors consisted of two women and three men aged 18 to 49.

Germline V gives CDR1 SGHTA, CDR2 FQGNSA. V gave up 3 bases and J gave up 3 bases, with 9 bases separating them. The CDR3 contains 14 residues. The donors, all of them Caucasian adults, lived in Nashville, Tennessee. CD45RA+ naive and CD45RA-negative memory subsets were separated from CD4+ cells. Method: immunoSEQ multiplex PCR; TCRdb's copy keeps in-frame clones and lacks some. The repertoire consists of 2 million to 2.5 million clones, with roughly 95% occurring once and the leading ten covering around 0.13%. Study-wide findings and caveats: Naive subsets, compared against memory subsets, generally had larger estimated richness values.

Sequenced: naive CD4+ T cells sorted from blood. Specified subset: CD45RA+ positively selected. The genes are TRBV7-2 and TRBJ2-1; D is ambiguous. The receptor comes from a man younger than 30 in good health. The CDR3 loop reads CASSLGVIYNEQFF. CDR3 DNA sequence: TGTGCCAGCAGCTTGGGTGTAATCTACAATGAGCAGTTCTTC.